Shown below are 24 T cell receptor beta chains from a single sample sequenced in a study of cytomegalovirus exposure and HLA in healthy donors. With 60 Vbeta and 13 Jbeta primers, the PCR was carried out. The protocol was immunoSEQ multiplex PCR, while the TCRdb copy is restricted to in-frame clones and leaves out a portion. The table includes 130,000 to 150,000 clones, 78% detected once. The sample taken for sequencing was PBMCs. Receptor source: a male donor in good health and CMV-seronegative.

This clone was seen a single time. The genes are TRBV10-3 and TRBJ2-7; D possibly corresponds to TRBD2 (5 bases). V lost 3 bases, J lost 2 bases, and 11 bases lay in between. The CDR3 loop spans 14 amino acids. The germline V gene has CDR1 ENHRY and CDR2 SYGVKD. CDR3 bases: TGTGCCATCAGTGACCTAGGAGGAGCCTACGAGCAGTACTTC. It yields the protein CAISDLGGAYEQYF.

This chain links TRBV19 with TRBJ2-7; 9 bases align to TRBD1. Germline V lookup: CDR1 LNHDA, CDR2 SQIVND (reference sequence). The CDR3 is 13 residues long. The J segment lost 5 bases and the V segment lost 7 bases, leaving 6 bases of the junction unmatched. The CDR3 spells CASTGTGLNEQYF. CDR3 DNA sequence: TGTGCCAGTACCGGGACAGGGTTGAACGAGCAGTACTTC.

CDR3 protein: CASSPQSGQETQYF. Here the CDR3 DNA reads TGTGCCAGCTCACCCCAATCGGGGCAAGAGACCCAGTACTTC. The chain recombines TRBV18 with TRBJ2-5, with D possibly TRBD2 on 5 matching bases. Trimming took off 3 bases at V and 2 bases at J, with 10 bases between the two ends. CDR3 length: 14 residues. Germline V lookup: CDR1 KGHSH, CDR2 LQKENI.

J is TRBJ2-1 and V is TRBV5-1, with no clear D. CDR1 is SGHRS, CDR2 YFSETQ, per germline. The CDR3 runs to 15 residues. Trimming left V 4 bases short and J 4 bases short, with 15 bases between. This CDR3 reads CASSPRVPLYNEQFF. CDR3 coding DNA: TGCGCCAGCAGCCCCCGGGTGCCCCTATACAATGAGCAGTTCTTC.

The V call is TRBV12-5, the J call TRBJ2-3; 11 bases align to TRBD2. This CDR3 comprises 13 residues. The V gene end was trimmed by 7 bases and the J gene end by 5 bases; junction bases not matched to a gene: 2. Per germline, CDR1 LGHNT and CDR2 FRNRAP. CDR3 in DNA: TGTGCTAGTGTGACTAGCGGGGAAGATACGCAGTATTTT. Amino acid sequence: CASVTSGEDTQYF.

J is TRBJ2-1 and V is TRBV6-5, with a weak D call TRBD2 (5 bases). Trimming took 11 bases from V and 8 from J, leaving 10 bases between them. Germline assignment: CDR1 MNHEY and CDR2 SVGAGI. The CDR3 consists of 10 residues. The CDR3 sequence is CAGRGYEQFF. For the CDR3, the DNA is TGTGCCGGCCGGGGTTATGAGCAGTTCTTC.

Worth noting for this clone: Other DNA sequences in this sample translate to the same CDR3. V is TRBV9 and J is TRBJ1-5; 7 bases fit TRBD1. With V trimmed by 3 bases and J by 2 bases, 2 bases remained unmatched. The CDR3 has 14 amino acids. Per germline, CDR1 SGDLS and CDR2 YYNGEE. The CDR3 sequence: CASSGTGGNQPQHF. The CDR3 nucleotides read TGTGCCAGCAGCGGTACAGGGGGCAATCAGCCCCAGCATTTT.

This clone was recorded once. The chain combines TRBV9 with TRBJ2-5; D gene uncertain. The germline V gene encodes CDR1 SGDLS and CDR2 YYNGEE. The CDR3 runs 15 residues. The V gene lost 0 bases and the J gene lost 1 base, with 10 bases spanning the gap. The CDR3 protein is CASSVAIQVQETQYF. In DNA, the CDR3 is TGTGCCAGCAGCGTAGCTATTCAGGTCCAAGAGACCCAGTACTTC.

The CDR3 bases are TGTGCCAGAAGCGGATGGACAGGGGAAGAGCAGTACTTC. Its translation is CARSGWTGEEQYF. The rearrangement links TRBV5-3 to TRBJ2-7, with 9 bases lining up with TRBD1. TRBV5-3 is filed as an ORF, its function uncertain. With 4 bases clipped from V and 7 bases from J, the junction kept 6 bases outside the gene matches. This CDR3 is built from 13 residues.

This chain connects TRBV5-4 to TRBJ2-7, with a tentative D call TRBD2 (6 bases). The CDR3 is 15 amino acids. Germline lookup yields CDR1 SGHNT and CDR2 YYREEE (reference sequence). Trimming stripped 2 bases from V and 2 bases from J, with 14 bases between. CDR3 loop: CASSFHGGYTYEQYF. The CDR3 nucleotides are TGTGCCAGCAGCTTCCACGGGGGTTACACCTACGAGCAGTACTTC.

The chain joins TRBV11-2 to TRBJ2-7; 7 bases fit TRBD1. The V and J ends lost 4 bases and 2 bases, in that order; junction bases with no gene match: 8. Germline CDR1 is SGHAT and CDR2 is FQNNGV. The CDR3 runs to 15 residues. CDR3 DNA: TGTGCCAGCAGCTCACTGGGACAGTTGCCCTACGAGCAGTACTTC. Its protein is CASSSLGQLPYEQYF.

This rearrangement joins TRBV25-1 to TRBJ2-7, with no clear D. Germline V gene data show CDR1 as MGHDK and CDR2 as SYGVNS. This CDR3 contains 12 residues. V lost 4 bases, J lost 7 bases, and 11 bases lay in between. The CDR3: CASSVSKVEQYF. In nucleotides, the CDR3 is TGTGCCAGCAGTGTCTCTAAAGTTGAGCAGTACTTC.

The V call is TRBV11-2, the J call TRBJ1-1; D is perhaps TRBD1 (5 bases). The germline gives CDR1 SGHAT, CDR2 FQNNGV. The CDR3 contains 13 residues. Trimming removed 5 bases from V and 8 bases from J, with 15 bases in between. The CDR3 protein is CASSAGLSGEAFF. The CDR3 bases are TGTGCCAGCAGCGCGGGGCTCTCCGGGGAAGCTTTCTTT.

The CDR3 DNA follows: TGTGCCAGTAGTACTGGGCCTTCAGACAATAATTCACCCCTCCACTTT. Amino acid sequence: CASSTGPSDNNSPLHF. This chain joins TRBV19 and TRBJ1-6; D ambiguous. The CDR3 length is 16 residues. CDR1 is LNHDA, CDR2 SQIVND, per germline (reference sequence). Trimming cost V 4 bases and J 5 bases, with 15 bases left between them.

The genes are TRBV29-1 and TRBJ2-5; D unresolved. CDR1 SQVTM and CDR2 ANQGSEA come from the germline V gene. V was trimmed by 4 bases and J by 2 bases, leaving 8 bases between them. The CDR3 runs to 12 residues. CDR3 in DNA: TGCAGCGTTGTGCCAGTACAAGAGACCCAGTACTTC. This gives the protein CSVVPVQETQYF.

The rearrangement uses TRBV10-3 and TRBJ1-2; D call uncertain. This CDR3 spans 13 amino acids. Trimming stripped 3 bases from V and 6 bases from J, with 11 bases between. Germline assignment: CDR1 ENHRY and CDR2 SYGVKD. The CDR3 protein is CAISDYRTNGYTF. DNA of the CDR3: TGTGCCATCAGTGACTACAGAACCAATGGCTACACCTTC.

This sequence joins TRBV30 and TRBJ1-5, with TRBD1 matching over 11 bases. This CDR3 region has 16 residues. Germline CDR1 reads GTSNPN; CDR2 reads SVGIG (reference sequence). J lost 4 bases, V lost 2 bases, and 7 bases had no gene match. CDR3 DNA sequence: TGTGCCTGGAGTAGACGGGACAGGGGGATGAATCAGCCCCAGCATTTT. Protein product: CAWSRRDRGMNQPQHF.

The rearrangement uses TRBV5-1 and TRBJ1-1; D perhaps matches TRBD1 (6 bases). Between the trimmed V and J ends, which lost 2 bases and 2 bases, there was a span of 10 bases. Germline CDR1 and CDR2: SGHRS and YFSETQ. The CDR3 consists of 14 residues. The CDR3, as DNA: TGCGCCAGCAGCTTATCAGGGGCCAACACTGAAGCTTTCTTT. Translated: CASSLSGANTEAFF.

This chain connects TRBV30 to TRBJ2-1, with TRBD2 matching over 14 bases. The CDR3 runs to 14 residues. Germline V gives CDR1 GTSNPN, CDR2 SVGIG (reference sequence). Trimming cost V 5 bases and J 9 bases; bases outside gene matches: 6. CDR3 sequence reads: CAWASGLAGAEQFF. The DNA of the CDR3 is TGTGCCTGGGCCTCGGGACTAGCGGGAGCTGAGCAGTTCTTC.

The chain couples TRBV5-6 to TRBJ1-1, with 9 bases that match TRBD1. CDR1 SGHDT and CDR2 YYEEEE come from the germline V gene. CDR3 length equals 15 residues. Trimming cost V 0 bases and J 6 bases; bases outside gene matches: 6. The CDR3 DNA is TGTGCCAGCAGCTTGGTTGGACAGGGGACTCCTGAAGCTTTCTTT. Its translation: CASSLVGQGTPEAFF.

CDR3 sequence: CASSQSSGTGGQVPWPDTQYF. The DNA for the CDR3 is TGCGCCAGCAGTCAATCCTCCGGGACAGGGGGCCAGGTACCCTGGCCAGATACGCAGTATTTT. The J gene is TRBJ2-3, the V gene TRBV23-1, with 12 positions matching TRBD1. TRBV23-1 is known as an ORF, though its function is uncertain. Losses at the gene ends were 0 bases for V and 4 bases for J; bases not matched to a gene: 17. The CDR3 has 21 amino acids.

This clone was counted only a few times. This rearrangement joins TRBV7-6 to TRBJ1-1; perhaps TRBD1 as D (6 bases). V was clipped by 4 bases and J by 1 base, with 16 bases between them. Germline values: CDR1 SGHVS, CDR2 FNYEAQ. CDR3 length: 16 amino acids. CDR3 region: CASSSGLQGRNTEAFF. The CDR3, as DNA: TGTGCCAGCAGCTCAGGGCTTCAGGGGAGGAACACTGAAGCTTTCTTT.

This chain joins TRBV7-9 and TRBJ2-1; D possibly corresponds to TRBD2 (5 bases). The germline V and J ends were trimmed by 1 base and 5 bases, with 18 bases remaining between them. Germline values: CDR1 SEHNR, CDR2 FQNEAQ (reference sequence). This CDR3 spans 17 amino acids. CDR3 nucleotides: TGTGCCAGCAGCTTAGTGGGGTTTAGCGCGCCGGACAATGAGCAGTTCTTC. Protein product: CASSLVGFSAPDNEQFF.

The chain recombines TRBV23-1 with TRBJ1-4; D gene unclear. TRBV23-1 is noted as an ORF with a role that remains uncertain. This CDR3 is 17 amino acids long. The V end was cut by 0 bases, the J end by 8 bases, with 19 bases between. The DNA for the CDR3 is TGCGCCAGCAGTCAATCAGCGGGGAGAATCGCGCGGGAAAAACTGTTTTTT. Its translation: CASSQSAGRIAREKLFF.